This T cell receptor beta chain is from a study of CD8 T cells in ankylosing spondylitis. Study-wide findings and caveats: Fewer than ten highly homologous variants made up a TCR beta motif, and this motif appeared characteristic of ankylosing spondylitis blood.

A few counts support this clonotype. Its target is not known. This CDR3 has 14 residues. Germline V gene sequence: CDR1 DFQATT, CDR2 SNEGSKA (reference sequence). Trimming cost V 1 base and J 4 bases, with 13 bases left between them. TCRdb processed the 5' RACE reads anew with MiXCR; each CDR3 protein has one entry. The table lists around 890,000 distinct CDR3 sequences, about 10% of them singletons. The J gene is TRBJ1-1, the V gene TRBV20-1; D is undetermined. Sequencing was performed on blood, either unsorted or a sorted T cell fraction (not recorded which). This clonotype was obtained from a male donor with ankylosing spondylitis. CDR3 sequence reads: CSARGVRIRTEAFF. DNA of the CDR3: TGCAGTGCTAGAGGGGTAAGAATTCGCACTGAAGCTTTCTTT.